Below, 22 T cell receptor beta chains from the same sample are listed, as sequenced in a study of graft-versus-host responses after intestinal transplantation. Profiled with immunoSEQ multiplex PCR; TCRdb holds only in-frame clones, not every one. Counted here are under 45,000 clones, around 94% occurring once; the ten biggest clones make up over 0.2%. These receptors have no known antigen. Material: unstimulated CD4+ T cells sorted from spleen or lymph node cells, obtained before transplant. All receptors derive from a human donor who was the organ donor for an intestinal transplant.

The V gene is TRBV4-3, the J gene TRBJ1-2; a possible D gene is TRBD1 (6 bases). CDR1 is LGHNA and CDR2 is YSLEER in the germline V gene. The V end lost 1 base, the J end lost 4 bases, and 22 bases lay between the germline ends. CDR3 length: 18 amino acids. In nucleotides, the CDR3 is TGCGCCAGCAGCCAAGTCCATATAACGGGGGCGGTTGGCTATGGCTACACCTTC. As protein: CASSQVHITGAVGYGYTF.

The CDR3 loop is CASSLRYRGNSPLHF. The CDR3 DNA is TGTGCCAGCAGCTTACGGTACAGGGGTAATTCACCCCTCCACTTT. The chain carries TRBV7-2 and TRBJ1-6, with 7 bases lining up with TRBD1. Trimming at V came to 2 bases and at J to 6 bases, leaving 4 bases not matched to a gene. Germline lookup yields CDR1 SGHTA and CDR2 FQGNSA. The CDR3 totals 15 residues.

The CDR3 is CASSLRRQLLSSYNEQFF. CDR3 nucleotide sequence: TGTGCCAGCAGCCTAAGAAGGCAGCTCTTGAGCTCCTACAATGAGCAGTTCTTC. The chain has TRBV11-2 and TRBJ2-1; the D is unclear. This CDR3 has 18 amino acids. Germline V gene sequence: CDR1 SGHAT, CDR2 FQNNGV. Between the trimmed V and J ends, which lost 5 bases and 0 bases, there was a span of 20 bases.

V usage is TRBV15 and J usage is TRBJ1-1; D is unresolved. The CDR3 totals 15 residues. The germline V gene has CDR1 LNHNV and CDR2 YYDKDF (reference sequence). The ends were cut back, 0 bases at V and 1 base at J, with 9 bases in the middle. CDR3 nucleotides: TGTGCCACCAGCAGAGATCTAATCGGGAACACTGAAGCTTTCTTT. Its protein is CATSRDLIGNTEAFF.

The chain links TRBV6-6 to TRBJ2-7, with 7 bases that match TRBD1. CDR1 is MNHNY, CDR2 SVGAGI, per germline (reference sequence). The CDR3 runs 13 residues. V lost 4 bases to trimming and J lost 11 bases; unmatched junction nucleotides: 11. CDR3 DNA: TGTGCCAGCAGTTCACCGATTGACAGGGCAAAGTACTTC. Translation: CASSSPIDRAKYF.

The V call is TRBV10-1, the J call TRBJ2-3; D gene unclear. The CDR3 covers 12 residues. Between the trimmed V and J ends, which lost 3 bases and 2 bases, there was a span of 3 bases. Per germline, CDR1 WNHNN and CDR2 SYGVQD (reference sequence). The CDR3 spells CASSENTDTQYF. Here the CDR3 DNA reads TGCGCCAGCAGTGAAAACACAGATACGCAGTATTTT.

The chain employs TRBV4-3 and TRBJ2-3; the D gene is possibly TRBD2 (6 bases). The CDR3 has 13 residues. Germline CDR1 is LGHNA and CDR2 is YSLEER. Trimming pared 3 bases from V and 10 bases from J, leaving 14 bases between. The CDR3 DNA reads TGCGCCAGCAGCCACACAGTGGCGGGGCCGCAGTATTTT. It yields the protein CASSHTVAGPQYF.

The chain recombines TRBV25-1 with TRBJ2-3, with 9 bases identical to TRBD2. V gave up 2 bases and J gave up 4 bases; unmatched junction bases: 4. CDR1 and CDR2 from the germline V gene are MGHDK and SYGVNS. This CDR3 is 15 amino acids long. The CDR3 region is CASSEPSGASDTQYF. DNA for the CDR3: TGTGCCAGCAGTGAACCTAGCGGGGCATCAGATACGCAGTATTTT.

This chain uses TRBV6-6 with TRBJ1-2; 8 nucleotides align to TRBD1. Looked up from germline, CDR1 is MNHNY and CDR2 is SVGAGI (reference sequence). CDR3 length equals 13 residues. The junction had 4 bases not matched to a gene; V was cut back by 6 bases and J by 4 bases. In DNA, the CDR3 is TGTGCCAGCAGCCAGGGACAGGTCTATGGCTACACCTTC. Its translation: CASSQGQVYGYTF.

This chain joins TRBV6-5 and TRBJ2-7; perhaps TRBD2 as D (6 bases). The CDR3 loop spans 14 amino acids. Germline CDR1 reads MNHEY; CDR2 reads SVGAGI. V was shortened by 2 bases and J by 3 bases, with 11 bases between the two germline ends. CDR3 amino acids: CASSYRPGGYEQYF. In DNA form, the CDR3 reads TGTGCCAGCAGTTACAGGCCCGGGGGCTACGAGCAGTACTTC.

This chain connects TRBV2 to TRBJ2-7, with 9 bases fitting TRBD1. This CDR3 spans 13 amino acids. Per the germline V gene, CDR1 is SNHLY and CDR2 is FYNNEI. With V trimmed by 7 bases and J by 5 bases, 6 bases remained unmatched. DNA of the CDR3: TGTGCCAGCAACAGGGGGCAAACGAACGAGCAGTACTTC. Protein product: CASNRGQTNEQYF.

The sample holds one count of this clone. The CDR3 DNA reads TGTGCCAGCAGCCTTACCCCGACAGTTTCCTACAATGAGCAGTTCTTC. Protein sequence: CASSLTPTVSYNEQFF. The chain combines TRBV2 with TRBJ2-1; D is perhaps TRBD1 (5 bases). Germline loops: CDR1 SNHLY, CDR2 FYNNEI. The V gene lost 6 bases and the J gene lost 1 base, with 16 bases spanning the gap. The CDR3 sequence is 16 residues long.

The chain links TRBV20-1 to TRBJ2-5, with no clear D. Deletions cut 4 bases from V and 0 bases from J, with 3 bases between. Per germline, CDR1 DFQATT and CDR2 SNEGSKA (reference sequence). The CDR3 covers 11 residues. CDR3 amino acids: CSATNQETQYF. The CDR3 nucleotides read TGCAGTGCTACTAACCAAGAGACCCAGTACTTC.

The chain joins TRBV9 to TRBJ2-1, with D possibly matching TRBD2 (5 bases). In germline, CDR1 is SGDLS, CDR2 YYNGEE. The CDR3 is 15 amino acids. V lost 0 bases and J 10 bases, leaving 17 bases between the germline ends. In DNA form, the CDR3 reads TGTGCCAGCAGCGTAGGTGGGCAGGAAGGCGGGGAGCAGTTCTTC. Translating it yields CASSVGGQEGGEQFF.

The chain recombines TRBV28 with TRBJ2-7; D gene ambiguous. Trimming pared 9 bases from V and 3 bases from J, leaving 18 bases between. The CDR3 runs to 14 residues. Germline values: CDR1 MDHEN, CDR2 SYDVKM. The DNA for the CDR3 is TGTGCCAGTACTGATTTGGCGAGCATCTACGAGCAGTACTTC. Translating it yields CASTDLASIYEQYF.

The rearrangement joins TRBV5-1 to TRBJ1-6; TRBD1 matches 7 bases. The CDR3 runs to 15 residues. After removal of 4 bases from V and 2 bases from J, the junction contained 3 bases not matched to a gene. Germline assignment: CDR1 SGHRS and CDR2 YFSETQ. The CDR3 DNA sequence: TGCGCCAGCAGCGGGGGACAGCCCTATAATTCACCCCTCCACTTT. Protein product: CASSGGQPYNSPLHF.

This clone was counted once. This chain joins TRBV19 and TRBJ1-4; 9 bases align to TRBD1. Germline trimming cut 7 bases from V and 5 bases from J; bases unmatched to any gene: 8. Germline V gene sequence: CDR1 LNHDA, CDR2 SQIVND (reference sequence). The CDR3 runs 15 residues. DNA for the CDR3: TGTGCCAGTACGAGTGGGGACAGGGAAAATGAAAAACTGTTTTTT. Its translation is CASTSGDRENEKLFF.

This clone was found once. CDR3 region: CASSRQGGGIQYF. The CDR3 DNA follows: TGTGCCAGTAGTAGACAGGGAGGCGGCATTCAGTACTTC. The chain couples TRBV19 to TRBJ2-4; a weak D match, TRBD1 (7 bases). The germline gives CDR1 LNHDA, CDR2 SQIVND (reference sequence). V was shortened by 4 bases and J by 9 bases, with 13 bases between the two germline ends. The CDR3 length is 13 residues. The entire variable domain, with the rest obtained from reference TRBV19 and TRBJ2-4, is as follows: DGGITQSPKYLFRKEGQNVTLSCEQNLNHDAMYWYRQDPGQGLRLIYYSQIVNDFQKGDIAEGYSVSREKKESFPLTVTSAQKNPTAFYLCASSRQGGGIQYFGAGTRLSVL.

The V gene is TRBV9, the J gene TRBJ2-5; TRBD1 matches at 7 bases. The germline gives CDR1 SGDLS, CDR2 YYNGEE. V lost 2 bases, J lost 1 base, and 2 bases stayed unmatched. There are 14 residues in the CDR3. CDR3 loop: CASSVGDSQETQYF. CDR3 coding DNA: TGTGCCAGCAGCGTGGGGGACAGCCAAGAGACCCAGTACTTC.

Here the CDR3 DNA reads TGCGCCAGCAGCTTGGTGGCTAGCGGGAGTCGCATCGAGCAGTTCTTC. It translates to CASSLVASGSRIEQFF. The J gene is TRBJ2-1, the V gene TRBV5-1; TRBD2 agrees at 10 bases. Per germline, CDR1 SGHRS and CDR2 YFSETQ. The CDR3 has 16 amino acids. J lost 10 bases, V lost 0 bases, and 10 bases had no gene match.

As concerns this clone: The same CDR3 is also encoded by other DNA sequences in this sample. The chain recombines TRBV28 with TRBJ1-2, with D possibly matching TRBD1 (6 bases). Germline CDR1 reads MDHEN; CDR2 reads SYDVKM. The CDR3 runs 12 residues. V shed 2 bases and J shed 5 bases, with 6 bases lying between them. Written as DNA, the CDR3 is TGTGCCAGCAGTTTACAGGGGTATGGCTACACCTTC. Its protein is CASSLQGYGYTF.

CDR3 nucleotide sequence: TGTGCCAGCTCATGGGCTAGCGGGGGCAGCTCCTACAATGAGCAGTTCTTC. This sequence encodes CASSWASGGSSYNEQFF. The V and J genes are TRBV18 and TRBJ2-1; TRBD2 agrees at 10 bases. Germline CDR1 reads KGHSH; CDR2 reads LQKENI. V trimming: 5 bases; J trimming: 0 bases; junction bases outside the gene matches: 7. This CDR3 contains 17 residues.